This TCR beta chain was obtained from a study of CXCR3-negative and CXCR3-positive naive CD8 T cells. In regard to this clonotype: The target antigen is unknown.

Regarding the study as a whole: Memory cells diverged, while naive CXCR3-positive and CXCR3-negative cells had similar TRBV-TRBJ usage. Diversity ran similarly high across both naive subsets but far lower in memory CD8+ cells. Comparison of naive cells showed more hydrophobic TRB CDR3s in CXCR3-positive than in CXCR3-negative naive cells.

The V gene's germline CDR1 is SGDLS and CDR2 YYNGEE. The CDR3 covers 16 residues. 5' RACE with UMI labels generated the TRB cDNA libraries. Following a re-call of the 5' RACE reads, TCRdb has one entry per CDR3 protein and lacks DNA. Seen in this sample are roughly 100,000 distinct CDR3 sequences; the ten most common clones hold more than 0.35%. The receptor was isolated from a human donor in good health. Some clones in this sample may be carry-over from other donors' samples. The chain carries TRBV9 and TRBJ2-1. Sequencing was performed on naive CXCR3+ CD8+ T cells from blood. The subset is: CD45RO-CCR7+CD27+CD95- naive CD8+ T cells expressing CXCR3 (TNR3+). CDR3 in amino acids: CASSVAPESGYNEQFF.